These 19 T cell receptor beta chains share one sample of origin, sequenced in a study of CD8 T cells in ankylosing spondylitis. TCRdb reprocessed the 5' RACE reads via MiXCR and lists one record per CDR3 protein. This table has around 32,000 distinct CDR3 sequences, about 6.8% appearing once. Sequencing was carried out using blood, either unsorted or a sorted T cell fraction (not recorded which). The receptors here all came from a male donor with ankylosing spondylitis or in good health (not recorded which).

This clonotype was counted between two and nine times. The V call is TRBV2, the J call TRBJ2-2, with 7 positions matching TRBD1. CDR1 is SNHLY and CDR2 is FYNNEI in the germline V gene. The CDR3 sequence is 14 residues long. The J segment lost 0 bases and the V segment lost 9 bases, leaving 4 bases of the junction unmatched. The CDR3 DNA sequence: TGTGCCAGTGAGGGACAGTCGAACACCGGGGAGCTGTTTTTT. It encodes CASEGQSNTGELFF.

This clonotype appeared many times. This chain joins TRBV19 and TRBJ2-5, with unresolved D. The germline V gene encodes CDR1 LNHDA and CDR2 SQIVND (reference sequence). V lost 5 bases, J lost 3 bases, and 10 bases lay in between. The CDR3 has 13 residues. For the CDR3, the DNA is TGTGCCAGTAGTCGGCGGATTAAAGAGACCCAGTACTTC. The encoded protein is CASSRRIKETQYF.

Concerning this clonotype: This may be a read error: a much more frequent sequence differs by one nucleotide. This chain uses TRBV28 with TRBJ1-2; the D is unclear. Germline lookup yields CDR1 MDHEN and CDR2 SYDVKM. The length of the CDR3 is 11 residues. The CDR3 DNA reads TGTGCCAGCAGTTTTCTATATGGCTACATCTTC. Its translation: CASSFLYGYIF.

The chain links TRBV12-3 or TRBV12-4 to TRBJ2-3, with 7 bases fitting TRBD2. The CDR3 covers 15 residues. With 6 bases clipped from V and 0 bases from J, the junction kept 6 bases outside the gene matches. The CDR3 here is CASSWTSQSTDTQYF. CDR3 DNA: TGTGCCAGCAGCTGGACTAGTCAAAGCACAGATACGCAGTATTTT.

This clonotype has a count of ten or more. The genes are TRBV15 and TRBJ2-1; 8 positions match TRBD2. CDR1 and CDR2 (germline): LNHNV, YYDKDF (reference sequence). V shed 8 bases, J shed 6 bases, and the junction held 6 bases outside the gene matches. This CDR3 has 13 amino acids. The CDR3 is CATGTSRANEQFF. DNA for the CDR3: TGTGCCACCGGGACTAGTAGGGCCAATGAGCAGTTCTTC.

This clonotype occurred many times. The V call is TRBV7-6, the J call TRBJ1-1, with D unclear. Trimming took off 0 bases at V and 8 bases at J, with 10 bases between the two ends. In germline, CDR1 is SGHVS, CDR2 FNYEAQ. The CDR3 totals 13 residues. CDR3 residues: CASSLAGVREAFF. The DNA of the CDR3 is TGTGCCAGCAGCTTAGCTGGGGTGAGGGAAGCTTTCTTT.

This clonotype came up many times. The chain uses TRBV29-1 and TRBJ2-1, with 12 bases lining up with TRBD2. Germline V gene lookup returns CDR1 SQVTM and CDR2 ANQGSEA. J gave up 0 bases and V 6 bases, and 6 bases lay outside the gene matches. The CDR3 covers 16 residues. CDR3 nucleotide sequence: TGCAGCGTCACCGGACTAGCGGGAAGCTCCTACAATGAGCAGTTCTTC. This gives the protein CSVTGLAGSSYNEQFF.

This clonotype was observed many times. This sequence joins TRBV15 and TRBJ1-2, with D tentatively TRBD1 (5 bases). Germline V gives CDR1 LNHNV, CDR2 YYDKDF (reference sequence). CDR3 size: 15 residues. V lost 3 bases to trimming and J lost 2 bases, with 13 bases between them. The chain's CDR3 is CATSRWGEGNYGYTF. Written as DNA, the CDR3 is TGTGCCACCAGCAGGTGGGGAGAGGGGAACTATGGCTACACCTTC.

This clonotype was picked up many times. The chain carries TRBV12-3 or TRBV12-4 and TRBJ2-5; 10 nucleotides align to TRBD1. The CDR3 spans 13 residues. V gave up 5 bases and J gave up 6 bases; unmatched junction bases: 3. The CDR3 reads CASSDRGQKTQYF. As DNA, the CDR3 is TGTGCCAGCAGTGACAGGGGGCAAAAGACCCAGTACTTC.

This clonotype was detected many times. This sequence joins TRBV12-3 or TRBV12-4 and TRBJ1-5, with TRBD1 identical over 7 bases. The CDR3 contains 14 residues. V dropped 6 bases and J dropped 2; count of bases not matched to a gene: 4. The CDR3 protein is CASSYTGGNQPQHF. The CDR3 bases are TGTGCCAGCAGCTATACAGGGGGCAATCAGCCCCAGCATTTT.

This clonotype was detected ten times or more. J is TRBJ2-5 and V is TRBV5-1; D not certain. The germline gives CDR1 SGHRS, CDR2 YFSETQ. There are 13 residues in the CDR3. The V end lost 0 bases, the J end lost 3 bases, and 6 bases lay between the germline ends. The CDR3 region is CASSLGLEETQYF. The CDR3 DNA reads TGCGCCAGCAGCTTGGGTCTAGAAGAGACCCAGTACTTC.

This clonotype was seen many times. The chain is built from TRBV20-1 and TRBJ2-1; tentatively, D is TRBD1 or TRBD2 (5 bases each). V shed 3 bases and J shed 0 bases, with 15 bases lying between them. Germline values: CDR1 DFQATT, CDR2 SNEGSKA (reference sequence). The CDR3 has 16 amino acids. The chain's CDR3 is CSASLKGDSSYNEQFF. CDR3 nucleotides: TGCAGTGCTAGCCTGAAGGGAGACAGCTCCTACAATGAGCAGTTCTTC.

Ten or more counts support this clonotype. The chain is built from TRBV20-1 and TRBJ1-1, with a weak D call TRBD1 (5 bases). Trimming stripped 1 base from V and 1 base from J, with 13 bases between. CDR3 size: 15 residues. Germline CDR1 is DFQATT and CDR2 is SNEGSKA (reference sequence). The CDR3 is CSARGWIGENTEAFF. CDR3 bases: TGCAGTGCTAGAGGCTGGATAGGGGAGAACACTGAAGCTTTCTTT.

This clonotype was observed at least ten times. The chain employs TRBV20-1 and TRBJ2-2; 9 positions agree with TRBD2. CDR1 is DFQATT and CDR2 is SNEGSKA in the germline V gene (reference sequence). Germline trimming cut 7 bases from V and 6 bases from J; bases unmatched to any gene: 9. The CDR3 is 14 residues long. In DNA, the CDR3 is TGCAGTGTCCACCTTAGCGGGAGTCCCGGGGAGCTGTTTTTT. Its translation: CSVHLSGSPGELFF.

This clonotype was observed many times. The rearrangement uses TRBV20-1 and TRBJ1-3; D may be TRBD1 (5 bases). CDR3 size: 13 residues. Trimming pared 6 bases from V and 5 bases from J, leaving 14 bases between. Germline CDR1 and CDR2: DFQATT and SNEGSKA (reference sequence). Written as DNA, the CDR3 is TGCAGTGCCCCCGGGGGGGTGAGAAACACCATATATTTT. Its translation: CSAPGGVRNTIYF.

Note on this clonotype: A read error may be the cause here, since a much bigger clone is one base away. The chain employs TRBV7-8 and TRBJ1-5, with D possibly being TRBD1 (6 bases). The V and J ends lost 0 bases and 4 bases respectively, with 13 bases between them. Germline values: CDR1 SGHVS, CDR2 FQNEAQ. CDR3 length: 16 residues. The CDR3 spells CASSLASRGVNQPQHF. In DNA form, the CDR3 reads TGTGCCAGCAGCTTAGCGTCGAGGGGGGTTAATCAGCCCCAGCATTTT.

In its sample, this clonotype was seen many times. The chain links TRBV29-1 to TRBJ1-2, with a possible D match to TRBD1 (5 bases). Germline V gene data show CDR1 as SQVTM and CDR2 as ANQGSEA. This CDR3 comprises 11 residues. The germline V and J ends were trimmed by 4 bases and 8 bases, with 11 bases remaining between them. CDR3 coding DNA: TGCAGCGTTGGGGGCGCGACGGGCTACACCTTC. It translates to CSVGGATGYTF.

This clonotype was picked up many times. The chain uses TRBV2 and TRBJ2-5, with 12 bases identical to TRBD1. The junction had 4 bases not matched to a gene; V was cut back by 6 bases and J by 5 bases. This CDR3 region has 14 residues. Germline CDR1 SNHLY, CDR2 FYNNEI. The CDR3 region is CASRGTGGTETQYF. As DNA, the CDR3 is TGTGCCAGCAGGGGGACAGGGGGCACGGAGACCCAGTACTTC.

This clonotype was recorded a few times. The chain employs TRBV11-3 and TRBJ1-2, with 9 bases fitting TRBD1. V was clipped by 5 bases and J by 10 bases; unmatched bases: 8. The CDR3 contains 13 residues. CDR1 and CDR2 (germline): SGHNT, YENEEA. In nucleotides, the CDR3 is TGTGCCAGCAGCCGCAAGGGACAGGGAAACTACACCTTC. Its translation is CASSRKGQGNYTF.